This TCR beta chain originates from a study of T-cell reconstitution after alpha-beta-depleted transplantation in children. Points from the study as a whole: Expanded graft clones numbering several hundred reportedly gave rise to alpha-beta T cells about two months after transplant. High day-60 TCRbeta diversity in some patients came from surviving recipient T cells and thymic progenitors. At one year after transplant, newly produced T cells mostly accounted for T-cell counts and diversity.

Many counts were recorded for this clonotype. What it binds is unknown. From germline, CDR1 is SGHKS and CDR2 YYEKEE (reference sequence). V was clipped by 0 bases and J by 12 bases, with 16 bases between them. The CDR3 is 13 amino acids. Molecular barcoding with unique molecular identifiers was used for the TCRbeta library. TCRdb fed the PCR reads into MiXCR, producing one record per CDR3 protein. The sample lists around 240,000 distinct CDR3 sequences; 6.5% to 9% were seen once. This TCR came from a male patient aged 10 to 17 who had a stem cell transplant for acute lymphoblastic leukemia, so the T cells may come from the graft donor. The gene calls are TRBV5-5 and TRBJ2-7; either TRBD1 or TRBD2 may supply D (5 bases each). The sequencing here drew on PBMCs, mostly from graft donor cells, taken 180 days after TCRalphabeta/CD19-depleted stem cell transplant. CDR3 sequence reads: CASSLVGELQWYF. The CDR3, as DNA: TGTGCCAGCAGCTTGGTGGGGGAGCTACAATGGTACTTC.